This is a list of T cell receptor beta chains from one sample in a study of CD8 T cells in Susac syndrome. TCRdb reprocessed the immunoSEQ multiplex PCR reads with MiXCR, giving one entry per CDR3 protein. The data show about 180,000 distinct CDR3 sequences, 90% to 97% seen once. Sequenced: CD4+ T cells from PBMCs. Receptor source: a human donor with multiple sclerosis. CDR3s include the opening cysteine and the closing phenylalanine or tryptophan. D genes are given only for firm matches. Expanded clones get a size class; other rows say once, few or many, or leave the size out.

TRBJ2-5 | TRBV29-1 | . | TRBD2 | CSVEILAGGPETQYF | TGCAGCGTTGAAATCCTAGCGGGGGGGCCGGAGACCCAGTACTTC
TRBJ1-2 | TRBV30 | . | . | CAWSVLVGSSYGYTF | TGTGCCTGGAGTGTACTTGTCGGATCATCCTATGGCTACACCTTC
TRBJ1-2 | TRBV12-3/TRBV12-4 | . | TRBD1 | CASSLGQGRNYGYTF | TGTGCCAGCAGTCTCGGACAGGGGCGCAACTATGGCTACACCTTC
TRBJ2-3 | TRBV20-1 | once | . | CSARISGTDTQYF | TGCAGTGCTAGGATATCTGGCACAGATACGCAGTATTTT
TRBJ2-3 | TRBV25-1 | . | . | CASARPTTDTQYF | TGTGCCAGCGCACGGCCGACCACAGATACGCAGTATTTT
TRBJ2-5 | TRBV11-2 | . | . | CASSLDGGVGGTQYF | TGTGCCAGCAGCTTAGACGGGGGAGTTGGCGGGACCCAGTACTTC
TRBJ1-3 | TRBV5-1 | once | . | CASSTTTGVSGNTIYF | TGCGCCAGCAGCACTACGACAGGCGTCTCTGGAAACACCATATATTTT
TRBJ1-1 | TRBV7-9 | . | . | CASSLVSTEAFF | TGTGCCAGCAGCTTAGTGTCAACTGAAGCTTTCTTT
TRBJ1-1 | TRBV12-3/TRBV12-4 | . | . | CASSTITEAFF | TGTGCCAGCAGCACAATCACTGAAGCTTTCTTT
TRBJ1-2 | TRBV19 | . | TRBD1 | CASSSGTAQNYGYTF | TGTGCCAGTAGTTCAGGGACAGCCCAGAACTATGGCTACACCTTC
TRBJ2-1 | TRBV12-3/TRBV12-4 | . | . | CASSFLRAYNEQFF | TGTGCCAGCAGTTTTTTGAGGGCCTACAATGAGCAGTTCTTC
TRBJ2-2 | TRBV12-3/TRBV12-4 | once | . | CASSPGRTGELFF | TGTGCCAGCAGCCCGGGACGGACCGGGGAGCTGTTTTTT
TRBJ2-5 | TRBV29-1 | . | . | CSVLMSETQYF | TGCAGCGTTCTAATGTCGGAGACCCAGTACTTC
TRBJ1-2 | TRBV19 | . | . | CASSISPGGSYGYTF | TGTGCCAGTAGTATTTCGCCCGGGGGGTCTTATGGCTACACCTTC